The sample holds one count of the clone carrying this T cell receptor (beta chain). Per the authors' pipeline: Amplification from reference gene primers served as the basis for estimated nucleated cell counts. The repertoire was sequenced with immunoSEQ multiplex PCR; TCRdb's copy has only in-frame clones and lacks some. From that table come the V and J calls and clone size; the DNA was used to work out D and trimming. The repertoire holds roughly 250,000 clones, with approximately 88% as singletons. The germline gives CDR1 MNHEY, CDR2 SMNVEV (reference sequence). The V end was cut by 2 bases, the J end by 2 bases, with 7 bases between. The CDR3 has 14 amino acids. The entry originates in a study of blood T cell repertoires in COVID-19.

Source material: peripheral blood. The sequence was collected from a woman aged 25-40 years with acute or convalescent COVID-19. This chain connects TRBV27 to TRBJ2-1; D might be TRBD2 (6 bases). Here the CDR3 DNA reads TGTGCCAGCAGTTTAACGGGAGCCTACAATGAGCAGTTCTTC. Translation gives CASSLTGAYNEQFF.